These 9 T cell receptor beta chains were all obtained from the same sample, sequenced in a study of beta chain features in type 1 diabetes. Study-wide points: Type 1 diabetes patients had moderately but significantly shorter TCRB CDR3s in all four CD4+ subsets.

Every isolated RNA sample was fully reverse transcribed, so sequencing captured expressed TCRB transcripts. Method: immunoSEQ multiplex PCR; TCRdb's copy keeps in-frame clones and lacks some. The repertoire holds hundreds of thousands of clones, with around an eighth as singletons. These receptors have no identified antigens. Sequences were obtained from naive CD4+ T cells from blood. All receptors derive from a man younger than 30 with type 1 diabetes.

The genes are TRBV13 and TRBJ1-6; the D is unclear. Looked up from germline, CDR1 is PRHDT and CDR2 is FYEKMQ (reference sequence). V lost 1 base, J lost 0 bases, and 16 bases lay in between. The CDR3 consists of 19 residues. The CDR3 protein is CASSLAGKIPSSYNSPLHF. CDR3 nucleotides: TGTGCCAGCAGCTTAGCGGGGAAAATACCGAGCTCCTATAATTCACCCCTCCACTTT.

Comment on this clone: The sample has other DNA sequences that encode this CDR3 too. This chain links TRBV29-1 with TRBJ1-5; D might be TRBD1 (5 bases). Germline V gives CDR1 SQVTM, CDR2 ANQGSEA. The germline V and J ends were trimmed by 4 bases and 1 base, with 8 bases remaining between them. The CDR3 consists of 13 residues. CDR3 sequence: CSVGGASNQPQHF. Here the CDR3 DNA reads TGCAGCGTTGGTGGGGCAAGCAATCAGCCCCAGCATTTT.

The gene calls are TRBV27 and TRBJ1-4, with 7 bases lining up with TRBD1. V shed 4 bases, J shed 5 bases, and the junction held 7 bases outside the gene matches. This CDR3 has 15 residues. Germline CDR1 is MNHEY and CDR2 is SMNVEV (reference sequence). CDR3: CASSSAGTDNEKLFF. CDR3 in DNA: TGTGCCAGCAGTTCCGCCGGGACAGACAATGAAAAACTGTTTTTT.

This clone has a handful of counts. The sample has other DNA sequences that encode this CDR3 too. The rearrangement uses TRBV2 and TRBJ1-2; weak D call: TRBD1 (5 bases). The CDR3 loop spans 10 amino acids. Germline CDR1 reads SNHLY; CDR2 reads FYNNEI. V was cut by 7 bases and J by 8 bases, with 8 bases left in between. The CDR3 reads CASTGGGYTF. In DNA, the CDR3 is TGTGCCAGCACGGGGGGAGGCTACACCTTC.

The chain combines TRBV2 with TRBJ2-1; no clear D gene. CDR1 and CDR2 from the germline V gene are SNHLY and FYNNEI. With 2 bases removed from V and 0 bases from J, the gap between germline ends came to 8 bases. This CDR3 contains 15 residues. CDR3 in amino acids: CASSETLPSYNEQFF. CDR3 nucleotide sequence: TGTGCCAGCAGTGAAACTCTACCCTCCTACAATGAGCAGTTCTTC.

The chain joins TRBV19 to TRBJ2-3; 10 positions agree with TRBD1. Germline V gives CDR1 LNHDA, CDR2 SQIVND (reference sequence). The CDR3 contains 13 residues. V lost 8 bases, J lost 1 base, and 0 bases stayed unmatched. Written as DNA, the CDR3 is TGTGCCAGTGGACAGGGGGGCACAGATACGCAGTATTTT. It translates to CASGQGGTDTQYF.

This clone has only a few counts. The DNA of the CDR3 is TGTGCCAGCAGTGAATCTGGGCGGCAGCCCCAGCATTTT. Translating it yields CASSESGRQPQHF. The V and J genes are TRBV25-1 and TRBJ1-5; D is unclear. With 1 base removed from V and 7 bases from J, the gap between germline ends came to 8 bases. From germline, CDR1 is MGHDK and CDR2 SYGVNS. The CDR3 covers 13 residues. Combining the CDR3 with reference TRBV25-1 and TRBJ1-5 gives the whole variable domain EADIYQTPRYLVIGTGKKITLECSQTMGHDKMYWYQQDPGMELHLIHYSYGVNSTEKGDLSSESTVSRIRTEHFPLTLESARPSHTSQYLCASSESGRQPQHFGDGTRLSIL.

This clone was seen more than once but under ten times. J is TRBJ2-3 and V is TRBV7-9, with 10 nucleotides matching TRBD1. Germline V gene data show CDR1 as SEHNR and CDR2 as FQNEAQ (reference sequence). V lost 1 base, J lost 7 bases, and 2 bases stayed unmatched. This CDR3 has 14 amino acids. CDR3 nucleotides: TGTGCCAGCAGCTTAGGGGACAGGGGTCATACGCAGTATTTT. Translating gives CASSLGDRGHTQYF.

V gene TRBV7-2 combines with J gene TRBJ2-4; D perhaps matches TRBD2 (5 bases). Per the germline V gene, CDR1 is SGHTA and CDR2 is FQGNSA. V was clipped by 5 bases and J by 1 base, with 24 bases between them. The CDR3 has 19 amino acids. The chain's CDR3 is CASSASHRATKRAKNIQYF. The CDR3 nucleotides are TGTGCCAGCAGCGCTAGCCACAGAGCGACGAAGAGGGCCAAAAACATTCAGTACTTC.